This section outlines one T cell receptor beta chain sequence together with its context. These data originate in a study of blood T cell repertoires in COVID-19. Across the whole study: COVID-19 samples collected from the United States, Italy and Spain covered acute and convalescent phases. T cells, B-cell-depleted T cells, or PBMCs supplied cDNA or gDNA.

Per the original methods: Estimates of nucleated cell counts were drawn from the amplification of reference gene primers. Sequenced by immunoSEQ multiplex PCR; TCRdb stores in-frame clones only, minus some. V and J calls plus clone size are reproduced from that table; the DNA served to infer D and trimming. The table includes more than 150,000 clones, 90% detected once. This clonotype originated in a man aged 50 to 60 with acute or convalescent COVID-19. The specimen was peripheral blood.

In DNA form, the CDR3 reads TGTGCCAGCAGTCTGGGGGGAATGGGTAAAGAGACCCAGTACTTC. Its protein product is CASSLGGMGKETQYF. This rearrangement joins TRBV9 to TRBJ2-5; D may be TRBD2 (6 bases). Germline V CDR1 and CDR2: SGDLS, YYNGEE. The V end lost 5 bases, the J end lost 3 bases, and 17 bases lay between the germline ends. The CDR3 covers 15 residues.